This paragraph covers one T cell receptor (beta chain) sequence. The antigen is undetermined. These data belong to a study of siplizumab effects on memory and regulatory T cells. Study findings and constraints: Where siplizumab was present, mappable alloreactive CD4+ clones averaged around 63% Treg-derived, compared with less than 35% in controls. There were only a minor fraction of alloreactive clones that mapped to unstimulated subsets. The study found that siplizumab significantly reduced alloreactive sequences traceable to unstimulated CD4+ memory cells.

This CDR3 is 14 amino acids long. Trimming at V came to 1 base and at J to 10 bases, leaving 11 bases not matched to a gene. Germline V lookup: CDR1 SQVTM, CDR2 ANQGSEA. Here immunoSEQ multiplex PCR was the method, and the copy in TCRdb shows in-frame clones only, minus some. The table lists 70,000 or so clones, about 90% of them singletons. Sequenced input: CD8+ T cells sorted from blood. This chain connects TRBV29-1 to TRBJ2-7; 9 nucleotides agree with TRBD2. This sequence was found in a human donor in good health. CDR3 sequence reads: CSVEAGIGGRVQYF. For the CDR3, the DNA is TGCAGCGTTGAAGCGGGGATTGGCGGGAGGGTTCAGTACTTC.